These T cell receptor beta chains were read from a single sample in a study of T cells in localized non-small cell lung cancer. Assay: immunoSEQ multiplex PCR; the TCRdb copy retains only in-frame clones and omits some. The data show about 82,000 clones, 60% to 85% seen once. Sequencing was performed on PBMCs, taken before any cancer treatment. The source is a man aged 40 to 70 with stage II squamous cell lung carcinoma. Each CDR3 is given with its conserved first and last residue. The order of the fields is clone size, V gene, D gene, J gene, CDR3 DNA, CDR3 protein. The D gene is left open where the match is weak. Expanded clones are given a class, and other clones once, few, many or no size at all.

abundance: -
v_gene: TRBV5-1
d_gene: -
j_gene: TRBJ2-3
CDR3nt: TGCGCCAGCAGCTCCGGACGGAGCACAGATACGCAGTATTTT
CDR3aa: CASSSGRSTDTQYF

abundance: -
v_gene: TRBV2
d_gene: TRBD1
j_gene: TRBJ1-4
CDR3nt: TGTGCCACCAGGGGGACAAGTAATGAAAAACTGTTTTTT
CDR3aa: CATRGTSNEKLFF

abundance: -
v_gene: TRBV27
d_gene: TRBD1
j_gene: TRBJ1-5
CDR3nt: TGTGCCAGCAGTACCGGGACAGGGGGTTGGGGGAATCAGCCCCAGCATTTT
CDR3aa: CASSTGTGGWGNQPQHF

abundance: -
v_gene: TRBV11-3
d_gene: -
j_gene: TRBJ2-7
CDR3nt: TGTGCCAGCAGCTTAGATCATAAGGGAGCCTACGAGCAGTACTTC
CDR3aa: CASSLDHKGAYEQYF

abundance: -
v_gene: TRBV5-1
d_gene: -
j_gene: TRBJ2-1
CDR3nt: TGCGCCAGCATGGAGAGGGCTAGGGGAGAGCAGTTCTTC
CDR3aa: CASMERARGEQFF

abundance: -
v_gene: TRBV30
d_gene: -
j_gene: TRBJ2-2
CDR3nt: TGTGCCTGGAGTTCACAGGCTGGGGTTATTCCTCCAGGGTATAACACCGGGGAGCTGTTTTTT
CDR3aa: CAWSSQAGVIPPGYNTGELFF

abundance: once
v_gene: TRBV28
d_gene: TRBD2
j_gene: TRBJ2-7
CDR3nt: TGTGCCAGCAGTCCCGAGGGTCTAGCGGGGACCTACGAGCAGTACTTC
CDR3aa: CASSPEGLAGTYEQYF

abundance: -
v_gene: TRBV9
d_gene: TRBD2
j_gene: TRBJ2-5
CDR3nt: TGTGCCAGCAGCGTAGACGGCCTAGCGGGGGTCCAAGAGACCCAGTACTTC
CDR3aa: CASSVDGLAGVQETQYF

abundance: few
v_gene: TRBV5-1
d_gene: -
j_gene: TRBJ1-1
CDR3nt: TGCGCCAGCAGCTTGGACAGGTTCATGAACACTGAAGCTTTCTTT
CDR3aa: CASSLDRFMNTEAFF

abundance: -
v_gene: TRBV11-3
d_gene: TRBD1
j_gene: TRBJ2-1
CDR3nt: TGTGCCAGCAGCCTGGACAGGATGAATGAGCAGTTCTTC
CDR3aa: CASSLDRMNEQFF

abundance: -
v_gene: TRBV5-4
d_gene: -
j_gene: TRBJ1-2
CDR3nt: TGTGCCAGCAGCTTGGTGGGGGGCGATGGCTACACCTTC
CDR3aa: CASSLVGGDGYTF

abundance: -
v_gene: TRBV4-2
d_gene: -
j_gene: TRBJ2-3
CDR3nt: TGTGCCAGCAGCCAAGTTGCGAGCACAGATACGCAGTATTTT
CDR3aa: CASSQVASTDTQYF

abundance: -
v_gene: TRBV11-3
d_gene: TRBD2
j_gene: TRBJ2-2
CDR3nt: TGTGCCAGCAGCTTAGGCGCTAGCGGGGGATCCGGGGAGCTGTTTTTT
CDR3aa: CASSLGASGGSGELFF

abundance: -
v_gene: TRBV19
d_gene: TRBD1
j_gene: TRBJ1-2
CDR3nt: TGTGCCAGTAGTATGCAGCCGGGACAGGGGCCGGGGGGCTACACCTTC
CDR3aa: CASSMQPGQGPGGYTF

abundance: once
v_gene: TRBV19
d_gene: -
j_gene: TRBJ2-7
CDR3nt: TGTGCCAGTAACGGGGGGACAGGCTCCTACGAGCAGTACTTC
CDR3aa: CASNGGTGSYEQYF

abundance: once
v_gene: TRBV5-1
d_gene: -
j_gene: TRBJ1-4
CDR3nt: TGCGCCAGCAGCTTAGGCCAGGGTTATGAAAAACTGTTTTTT
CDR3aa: CASSLGQGYEKLFF

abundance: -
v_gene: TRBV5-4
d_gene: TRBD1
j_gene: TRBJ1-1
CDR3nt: TGTGCCAGCAGCTTAAACAGGGGGCAGGCTTTCTTT
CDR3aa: CASSLNRGQAFF

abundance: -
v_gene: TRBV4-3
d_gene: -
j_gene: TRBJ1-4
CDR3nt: TGCGCCAGCAGCCAAGAGAGCGCGGCAACTAATGAAAAACTGTTTTTT
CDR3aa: CASSQESAATNEKLFF

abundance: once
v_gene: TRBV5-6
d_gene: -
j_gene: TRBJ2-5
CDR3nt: TGTGCCAGCAGCTTGGTACAGGAAGAGACCCAGTACTTC
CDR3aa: CASSLVQEETQYF

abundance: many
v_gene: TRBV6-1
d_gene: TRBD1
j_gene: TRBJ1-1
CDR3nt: TGTGCCAGCAGTCCACTAGGGACAGCTGAAGCTTTCTTT
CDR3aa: CASSPLGTAEAFF

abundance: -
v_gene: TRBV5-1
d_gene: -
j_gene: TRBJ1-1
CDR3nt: TGCGCCAGCAGCTTAAGGACGAACACTGAAGCTTTCTTT
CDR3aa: CASSLRTNTEAFF

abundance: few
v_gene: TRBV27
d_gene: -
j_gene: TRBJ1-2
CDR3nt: TGTGCCAGCAGTTCCAGACTTGGAGGCTACACCTTC
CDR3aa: CASSSRLGGYTF

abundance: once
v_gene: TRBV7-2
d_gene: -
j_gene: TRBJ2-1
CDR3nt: TGTGCCAGCAGCGCGCCCTTCTACAATGAGCAGTTCTTC
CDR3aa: CASSAPFYNEQFF

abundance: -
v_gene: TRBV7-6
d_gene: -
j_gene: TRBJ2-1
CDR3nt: TGTGCCTCAACTCCTCAGGGATACTTATCCAATGAGCAGTTCTTC
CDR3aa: CASTPQGYLSNEQFF

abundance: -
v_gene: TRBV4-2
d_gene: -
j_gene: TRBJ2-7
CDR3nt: TGTGCCAGCAGCCAAGATTACGGGTCCTACGAGCAGTACTTC
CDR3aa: CASSQDYGSYEQYF

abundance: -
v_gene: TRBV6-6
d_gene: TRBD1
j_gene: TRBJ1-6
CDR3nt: TGTGCCAGCAGGAGACAGGGAAACTATAATTCACCCCTCCACTTT
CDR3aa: CASRRQGNYNSPLHF

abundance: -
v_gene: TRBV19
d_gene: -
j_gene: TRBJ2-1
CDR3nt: TGTGCCAGTAGCCTCGGAAACTGGGGGGTCTGGGTCGGGAATGAGCAGTTCTTC
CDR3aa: CASSLGNWGVWVGNEQFF

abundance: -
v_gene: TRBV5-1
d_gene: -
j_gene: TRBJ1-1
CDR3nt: TGCGCCAGCTCTAAGAGGGGCCAGAACACTGAAGCTTTCTTT
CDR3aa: CASSKRGQNTEAFF

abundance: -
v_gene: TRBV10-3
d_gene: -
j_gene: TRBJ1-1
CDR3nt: TGTGCCATCAAAGAGGGGGATCCTTTTGAAGCTTTCTTT
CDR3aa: CAIKEGDPFEAFF